The 4 T cell receptor beta chains given below trace back to one sample, sequenced in a study of CD8+CD57+ T cells in acquired aplastic anemia. Sequencing was done on patients that had shown CD8+CD57+ cell expansion by flow cytometry. It was genomic DNA that served as the template for profiling TCR beta VDJ and CDR3. TCRdb re-called the reads with MiXCR, one entry per CDR3 protein. The table records around 290,000 distinct CDR3 sequences, about three fifths of them present only once. The sequenced sample was sorted CD4+, CD8+, or CD8+CD57+ T cells (not recorded which) from PBMCs. The receptor set was obtained from a human donor with aplastic anemia.

V and J are TRBV29-1 and TRBJ2-1, with TRBD2 matching over 11 bases. Germline CDR1 is SQVTM and CDR2 is ANQGSEA. The CDR3 runs to 14 residues. The J segment lost 3 bases and the V segment lost 6 bases, leaving 4 bases of the junction unmatched. The CDR3 loop reads CSVPSGGNYNEQFF. In DNA form, the CDR3 reads TGCAGCGTCCCTAGCGGGGGGAACTACAATGAGCAGTTCTTC.

This clonotype was seen repeatedly, ten times or more. V and J are TRBV6-6 and TRBJ1-6; weak D call: TRBD1 (5 bases). CDR1 and CDR2 from the germline V gene are MNHNY and SVGAGI (reference sequence). This CDR3 has 16 amino acids. V was cut by 1 base and J by 5 bases, with 12 bases left in between. The CDR3 loop is CASSYFGTGDNSPLHF. CDR3 nucleotide sequence: TGTGCCAGCAGTTACTTCGGGACGGGTGATAATTCACCCCTCCACTTT.

This clonotype was seen a handful of times. The V call is TRBV7-6, the J call TRBJ2-6, with D uncertain. Germline V gene data show CDR1 as SGHVS and CDR2 as FNYEAQ. This CDR3 is built from 15 residues. Between the trimmed V and J ends, which lost 1 base and 10 bases, there was a span of 14 bases. The DNA for the CDR3 is TGTGCCAGCAGCTTAGATTATGCTGGAGCTAACGTCCTGACTTTC. Its translation is CASSLDYAGANVLTF.

The chain couples TRBV2 to TRBJ2-7, with a possible D match to TRBD1 (5 bases). Trimming took 4 bases from V and 5 from J, leaving 12 bases between them. This CDR3 contains 13 residues. Germline CDR1 reads SNHLY; CDR2 reads FYNNEI. In DNA form, the CDR3 reads TGTGCCAGCAGTGCTGCAGGGAAGAACGAGCAGTACTTC. Amino acids: CASSAAGKNEQYF.